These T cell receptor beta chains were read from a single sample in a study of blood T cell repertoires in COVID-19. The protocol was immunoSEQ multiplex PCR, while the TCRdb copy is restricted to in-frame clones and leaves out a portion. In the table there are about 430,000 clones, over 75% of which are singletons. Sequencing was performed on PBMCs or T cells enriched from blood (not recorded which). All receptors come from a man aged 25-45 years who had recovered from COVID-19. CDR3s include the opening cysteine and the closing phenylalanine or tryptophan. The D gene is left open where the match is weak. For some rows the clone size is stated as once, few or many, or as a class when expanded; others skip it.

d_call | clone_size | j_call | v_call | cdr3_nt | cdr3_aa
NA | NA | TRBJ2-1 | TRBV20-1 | TGCAGTGCTAGAGATCAGTATGAGCAGTTCTTC | CSARDQYEQFF
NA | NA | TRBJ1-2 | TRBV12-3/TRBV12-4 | TGTGCCAGCAGTTTTGGGGCGGGGTATGGCTACACCTTC | CASSFGAGYGYTF
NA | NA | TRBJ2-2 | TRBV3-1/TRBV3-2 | TGTGCCAGCAGCCCGCAGGGTCGAGTGACCGGGGAGCTGTTTTTT | CASSPQGRVTGELFF
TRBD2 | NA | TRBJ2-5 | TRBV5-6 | TGTGCCAGCAGCTTGGTGGGAGGGCCCATGGAGACCCAGTACTTC | CASSLVGGPMETQYF
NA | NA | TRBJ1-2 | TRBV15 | TGTGCCACCAGCAGAGATAGGGGCAACTATGGCTACACCTTC | CATSRDRGNYGYTF
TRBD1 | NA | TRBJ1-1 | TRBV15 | TGTGCCACCAGCAGAAAACAGGGGGCTGAAGCTTTCTTT | CATSRKQGAEAFF
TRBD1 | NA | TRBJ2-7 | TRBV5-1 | TGCGCCAGCAGCTCCAGACAGGGGGATAGGGTGTGGGAGCAGTACTTC | CASSSRQGDRVWEQYF
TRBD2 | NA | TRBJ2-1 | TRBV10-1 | TGCGCCAGCAGTGATGATAGCGGGAGACCCTACAATGAGCAGTTCTTC | CASSDDSGRPYNEQFF
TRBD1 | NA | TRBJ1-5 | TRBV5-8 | TGTGCCAGCAGCAAAGGGACAGCTAATCAGCCCCAGCATTTT | CASSKGTANQPQHF
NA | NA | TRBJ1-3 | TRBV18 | TGTGCCAGCTCACCGAGACAGGTCTCTGGAAACACCATATATTTT | CASSPRQVSGNTIYF
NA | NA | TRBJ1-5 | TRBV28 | TGTGCCAGCACCTTGGAGGGTAATCAGCCCCAGCATTTT | CASTLEGNQPQHF
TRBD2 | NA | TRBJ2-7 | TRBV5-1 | TGCGCCAGCAGCTTGTTAGCGGGAGGAAGCTCCTACGAGCAGTACTTC | CASSLLAGGSSYEQYF
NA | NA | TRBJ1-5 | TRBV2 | TGTGCCAGCAGTCCCCCCGGAGGCCGGGGGCCCCAGCATTTT | CASSPPGGRGPQHF
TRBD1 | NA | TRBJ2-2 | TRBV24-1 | TGTGCCACCAGTGATTGGGACAGGGGTTCGGGGGAGCTGTTTTTT | CATSDWDRGSGELFF
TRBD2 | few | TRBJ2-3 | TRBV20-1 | TGCAGTGCTAGTCCCCGGGAGGGGACCACAGATACGCAGTATTTT | CSASPREGTTDTQYF
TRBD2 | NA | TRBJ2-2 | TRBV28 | TGTGCCAGCAGCCGCCCGGGAGGGATAGGCACCGGGGAGCTGTTTTTT | CASSRPGGIGTGELFF
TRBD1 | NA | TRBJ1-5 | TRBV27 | TGTGCCAGCAGTTTGGGTCCCGGGACAGAAAGTCAGCCCCAGCATTTT | CASSLGPGTESQPQHF
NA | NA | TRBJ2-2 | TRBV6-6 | TGTGCCAGCACCGTTAGCGGAGCTAACACCGGGGAGCTGTTTTTT | CASTVSGANTGELFF
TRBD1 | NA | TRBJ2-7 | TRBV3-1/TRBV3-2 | TGTGCCAGCAGCCCAGCCAACAGGGGATCCTACGAGCAGTACTTC | CASSPANRGSYEQYF
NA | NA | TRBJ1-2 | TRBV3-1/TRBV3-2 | TGTGCCAGCAGCCAAGACCCGGGGGGGATCAACTATGGCTACACCTTC | CASSQDPGGINYGYTF
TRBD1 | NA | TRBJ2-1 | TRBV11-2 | TGTGCCAGCAGCTTGGGACAGGACAATGAGCAGTTCTTC | CASSLGQDNEQFF
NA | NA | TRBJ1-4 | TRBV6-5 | TGTGCCAGCAGTCCCAGGGGCCGTGATGAAAAACTGTTTTTT | CASSPRGRDEKLFF
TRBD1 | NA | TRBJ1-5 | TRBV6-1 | TGTGCCAGCAGTGAGCGGCGAGCCCGGACAGGGGACAATCAGCCCCAGCATTTT | CASSERRARTGDNQPQHF
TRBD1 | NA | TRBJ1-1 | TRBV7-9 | TGTGCCAGCAGCACCGGACAGGGGGAAGCTTTCTTT | CASSTGQGEAFF
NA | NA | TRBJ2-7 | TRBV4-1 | TGCGCCAGCAGCCAAGCTCAGGGACTCGTCTCCTACGAGCAGTACTTC | CASSQAQGLVSYEQYF
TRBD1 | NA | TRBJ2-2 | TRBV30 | TGTGCCGGCGGACAGGGCGGGGAGCTGTTTTTT | CAGGQGGELFF
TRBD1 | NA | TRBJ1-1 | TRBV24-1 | TGTGCCACCAGTGGGCCAGGGGGTACTGAAGCTTTCTTT | CATSGPGGTEAFF
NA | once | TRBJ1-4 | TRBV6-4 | TGTGCCAGGACACCAATTAATGAAAAACTGTTTTTT | CARTPINEKLFF
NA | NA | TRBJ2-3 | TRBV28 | TGTGCCAGCATCGGAGCAACAGATACGCAGTATTTT | CASIGATDTQYF
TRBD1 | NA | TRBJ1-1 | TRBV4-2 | TGTGCCAGCAGCCGGGAGGACAGGGGCACTGAAGCTTTCTTT | CASSREDRGTEAFF
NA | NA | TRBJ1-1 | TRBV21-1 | TGTGCCAGCCCCACAGGGCTCGATTCGAACACTGAAGCTTTCTTT | CASPTGLDSNTEAFF
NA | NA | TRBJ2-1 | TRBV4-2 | TGTGCCAGCAGCCAAGCAGGCGGGGCCTCCTACAATGAGCAGTTCTTC | CASSQAGGASYNEQFF
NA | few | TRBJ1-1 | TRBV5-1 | TGCGCCAGCAGCTCTTCAACAGGGTTGTTTAACACTGAAGCTTTCTTT | CASSSSTGLFNTEAFF
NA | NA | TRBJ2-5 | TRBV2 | TGTGCCAGCAGTGTCTCAGACCAAGAGACCCAGTACTTC | CASSVSDQETQYF
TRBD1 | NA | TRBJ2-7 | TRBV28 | TGTGCCAGCAGTTGGGGACAGGGCGAGCAGTACTTC | CASSWGQGEQYF
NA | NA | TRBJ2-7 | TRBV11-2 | TGTGCCAGCAGCTTAGGCAGCTACGAGCAGTACTTC | CASSLGSYEQYF
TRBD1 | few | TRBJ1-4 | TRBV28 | TGTGCCAGCAGTTCTTCCGGGACAGGGAATGAAAAACTGTTTTTT | CASSSSGTGNEKLFF
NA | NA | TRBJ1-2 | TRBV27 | TGTGCCAGCAGAGAGCCCCCTTTAGCGGATGGCTACACCTTC | CASREPPLADGYTF
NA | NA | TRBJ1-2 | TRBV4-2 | TGTGCCAGCAGCCAAGCCGGGGCCGGGACAACAGGAAGAAATGGCTACACCTTC | CASSQAGAGTTGRNGYTF
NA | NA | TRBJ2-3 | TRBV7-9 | TGTGCCAGCAGCTTAGCGATAGCGGTGAGCACAGATACGCAGTATTTT | CASSLAIAVSTDTQYF
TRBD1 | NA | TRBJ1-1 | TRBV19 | TGTGCCAGTAGTAACCAGGGACAGTTGAACACTGAAGCTTTCTTT | CASSNQGQLNTEAFF
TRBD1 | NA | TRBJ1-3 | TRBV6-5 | TGTGCCACCGGACAGGGACCTACTGGAAACACCATATATTTT | CATGQGPTGNTIYF